A selection of T cell receptor beta chains follows, all from one sample in a study of T cell responses to AZD1222 COVID-19 vaccine. Libraries were prepared by immunoSEQ multiplex PCR; TCRdb keeps only in-frame clonotypes and omits some of them. Of over 85,000 clones listed, around 90% are singletons. Sequenced material: peripheral blood, taken on day 0 of AZD1222 vaccination. Every receptor here comes from an adult in good health. The CDR3 runs from the conserved cysteine through the conserved F or W.

>TRBJ2-7|TRBV7-9
CASSLAYAEQYF
>TRBJ2-7|TRBV11-3
CASSLADSPGYEQYF
>TRBJ1-2|TRBV7-9
CASSLGGYGYTF
>TRBJ1-6|TRBV15
CATSTPFAALHF
>TRBJ2-5|TRBV5-4
CASSLDWGLAGGQETQYF
>TRBJ2-7|TRBV6-5
CASSYVGRQGAHEQYF
>TRBJ2-1|TRBV28
CASSRLAGGFGEQFF
>TRBJ2-7|TRBV5-6
CASSNRVRPYYEQYF
>TRBJ1-1|TRBV6-5
CASSPDRGLTEAFF
>TRBJ1-2|TRBV6-5
CASSYRQGNGYTF
>TRBJ1-1|TRBV19
CASTPGQFYSTEAFF